This is a list of T cell receptor beta chains from one sample in a study of T-cell reconstitution after alpha-beta-depleted transplantation in children. TCRdb re-called the PCR reads with MiXCR, one entry per CDR3 protein. The table shows 500,000 or so distinct CDR3 sequences, with roughly 33% occurring only once. The specimen comprised PBMCs from the stem cell graft donor, sampled from the stem cell graft. The receptor source for this set is a human donor who donated a stem cell graft to a child with aplastic anemia. CDR3s include the opening cysteine and the closing phenylalanine or tryptophan. D genes are given only for firm matches. Clone size is given for some rows only: seen once, a few or many times, or a class if the clone is expanded.

v_gene,j_gene,abundance,d_gene,CDR3nt,CDR3aa
TRBV5-1,TRBJ2-3,-,TRBD1,TGCGCCAGCAGCCAGAAGGAACAGGGGAGCACAGATACGCAGTATTTT,CASSQKEQGSTDTQYF
TRBV29-1,TRBJ2-7,-,TRBD2,TGCAGCGTTGGGACTAGCTCCTACGAGCAGTACTTC,CSVGTSSYEQYF
TRBV9,TRBJ1-4,-,-,TGTGCCAGCAGCCCGAGGGTCGGTGCAATCGAAAGGCTGTTTTTT,CASSPRVGAIERLFF
TRBV12-3/TRBV12-4,TRBJ1-4,-,-,TGTGCCAGCAGTTTGGGGAGGGGAAAACTGTTTTTT,CASSLGRGKLFF
TRBV6-2/TRBV6-3,TRBJ2-2,-,-,TGTGCCAGCAGTTACTCGTCGGTCGGGGAGCTGTTTTTT,CASSYSSVGELFF
TRBV7-9,TRBJ2-1,few,-,TGTGCCAGCAGCTTGGACTTTAATTACAATGAGCAGTTCTTC,CASSLDFNYNEQFF
TRBV29-1,TRBJ2-3,few,-,TGCAGCGTTGAAGTCCCGGGACGGACAGATACGCAGTATTTT,CSVEVPGRTDTQYF
TRBV6-5,TRBJ2-5,few,TRBD2,TGTGCCAGCAGTTACTCACCCGTAGCGGGAGCTGGTGAGACCCAGTACTTC,CASSYSPVAGAGETQYF
TRBV12-3/TRBV12-4,TRBJ2-4,-,-,TGTGCCAGCAGTATAGACAGGGAGGGAAACATTCAGTACTTC,CASSIDREGNIQYF
TRBV5-6,TRBJ2-1,few,-,TGTGCCAGCAGCTCACGGTGGGTGGCTCCCCTTTCCTACAATGAGCAGTTCTTC,CASSSRWVAPLSYNEQFF
TRBV20-1,TRBJ2-2,few,-,TGCAGTGCACCTGAACGGAACACCGGGGAGCTGTTTTTT,CSAPERNTGELFF
TRBV5-6,TRBJ1-5,few,TRBD1,TGTGCCAGCAATGTCAGGGGGGGCAATCAGCCCCAGCATTTT,CASNVRGGNQPQHF
TRBV5-4,TRBJ2-3,-,-,TGTGCCAGCAGCTTGGCGGACTTTTATACGCAGTATTTT,CASSLADFYTQYF
TRBV7-2,TRBJ2-1,few,-,TGTGCCAGCAGCTTCTATGAGGGGTCCTACAATGAGCAGTTCTTC,CASSFYEGSYNEQFF
TRBV7-3,TRBJ2-5,-,TRBD2,TGTGCCAGCAGCTTAACGGGGACTAGCGGACAAGAGACCCAGTACTTC,CASSLTGTSGQETQYF
TRBV6-5,TRBJ1-2,-,-,TGTGCCAGCAGTTTATCACGGAGCTATGGCTACACCTTC,CASSLSRSYGYTF
TRBV20-1,TRBJ2-3,few,-,TGCAGTGCTAGAGTCGGAGTGGGCACAGATACGCAGTATTTT,CSARVGVGTDTQYF
TRBV7-9,TRBJ1-1,few,TRBD1,TGTGCCAGCAGCTTTAAAATTCAGACAGGGTCAACTGAAGCTTTCTTT,CASSFKIQTGSTEAFF
TRBV2,TRBJ1-5,few,-,TGTGCCAGCAGTGAGATCAGGGGATCGGATCAGCCCCAGCATTTT,CASSEIRGSDQPQHF
TRBV12-3/TRBV12-4,TRBJ1-1,-,-,TGTGCCAGCAGCCACGGGGTGAACACTGAAGCTTTCTTT,CASSHGVNTEAFF
TRBV18,TRBJ1-3,-,-,TGTGCCAGCTCACAACTGAACACCATATATTTT,CASSQLNTIYF
TRBV10-3,TRBJ2-1,-,-,TGTGCCATGGGCTACAATGAGCAGTTCTTC,CAMGYNEQFF
TRBV6-1,TRBJ1-2,few,-,TGTGCCAGCAGACGGACGAGGGATCCTAACTATGGCTACACCTTC,CASRRTRDPNYGYTF
TRBV5-6,TRBJ2-5,-,-,TGTGCCAGCAGCAAGGTCCGGGGGCTTCGGGAGACCCAGTACTTC,CASSKVRGLRETQYF
TRBV24-1,TRBJ2-1,-,-,TGTGCCACCAGTGTTGGGGCTAGCTCCTACAATGAGCAGTTCTTC,CATSVGASSYNEQFF
TRBV9,TRBJ1-1,-,-,TGTGCCAGCAGCGTAGGCGGACATCTGGGGACTGAAGCTTTCTTT,CASSVGGHLGTEAFF
TRBV15,TRBJ2-1,few,TRBD1,TGTGCCACCAGCCCCGGGACAGGGGGCTCATCCTACAATGAGCAGTTCTTC,CATSPGTGGSSYNEQFF
TRBV20-1,TRBJ2-7,-,TRBD2,TGCAGTGCTATCGGACTAGCGCACTCCTACGAGCAGTACTTC,CSAIGLAHSYEQYF
TRBV15,TRBJ1-5,few,-,TGTGCCACCAGCAGAGTGGGGGGTGACATGGGGGGCCCCTGGAATCAGCCCCAGCATTTT,CATSRVGGDMGGPWNQPQHF
TRBV24-1,TRBJ2-1,-,TRBD2,TGTGCCACCAGTGATTTGTGGACTAGCAATGAGCAGTTCTTC,CATSDLWTSNEQFF
TRBV29-1,TRBJ1-3,few,-,TGCAGCGTCGGAGGGGGGGGTGGAAACACCATATATTTT,CSVGGGGGNTIYF
TRBV7-2,TRBJ2-4,-,-,TGTGCCAGCAGACGATCAGCCGCCAAAAACATTCAGTACTTC,CASRRSAAKNIQYF
TRBV29-1,TRBJ2-1,-,TRBD2,TGCAGCGTTGGGCGGGAGGGCCGTGTGCAGTTCTTC,CSVGREGRVQFF
TRBV7-2,TRBJ2-6,few,-,TGTGCCAGCAGCCCGCAAAGGAGGGTGAAGGAAGTCCTGACTTTC,CASSPQRRVKEVLTF
TRBV6-1,TRBJ1-1,-,TRBD1,TGTGCCAGCACCCCCCGGGGAGGGGGCTCCACTGAAGCTTTCTTT,CASTPRGGGSTEAFF
TRBV29-1,TRBJ1-5,-,TRBD1,TGCAGCGTGGGGACAGGGAGTTTCAATCAGCCCCAGCATTTT,CSVGTGSFNQPQHF
TRBV29-1,TRBJ2-1,-,TRBD2,TGCAGCGCCAAGCTAGCGGGAGGGTGGAATGAGCAGTTCTTC,CSAKLAGGWNEQFF
TRBV6-1,TRBJ1-2,few,TRBD1,TGTGCCAGCACCGGGGACAGCACTTACTATGGCTACACCTTC,CASTGDSTYYGYTF
TRBV4-2,TRBJ2-1,few,-,TGTGCCAGCAGCCAAGAAATTAGCAAGGGAACTAATGAGCAGTTCTTC,CASSQEISKGTNEQFF
TRBV25-1,TRBJ2-3,-,TRBD1,TGTGCCAGCAGTGAATGGGACAGGGGCACAGATACGCAGTATTTT,CASSEWDRGTDTQYF
TRBV27,TRBJ1-3,-,TRBD1,TGTGCCAGCAGTATCACAGGGGAGTACTCTGGAAACACCATATATTTT,CASSITGEYSGNTIYF
TRBV27,TRBJ2-3,-,-,TGTGCCAGCCGGGACTTAATTCGCACAGATACGCAGTATTTT,CASRDLIRTDTQYF
TRBV29-1,TRBJ2-5,-,-,TGCAGCGTTGCGACAGAAGAGACCCAGTACTTC,CSVATEETQYF
TRBV25-1,TRBJ2-5,-,-,TGTGCCAGCAGTGAGGGAATTACAGCTCCGGAGACCCAGTACTTC,CASSEGITAPETQYF
TRBV12-3/TRBV12-4,TRBJ2-1,few,TRBD2,TGTGCCAGCAGTTTAGGCCGCGGGAGAGTCTACAATGAGCAGTTCTTC,CASSLGRGRVYNEQFF
TRBV30,TRBJ1-5,few,-,TGTGCCTGGAGTGTACAGGCCGCCAATCAGCCCCAGCATTTT,CAWSVQAANQPQHF
TRBV5-1,TRBJ2-5,-,-,TGCGCCAGCAGGGACGGGGAACAAGAGACCCAGTACTTC,CASRDGEQETQYF
TRBV7-2,TRBJ2-3,few,TRBD1,TGTGCCAGCAGCTCACAAGCAGGGGGCGTTACAGATACGCAGTATTTT,CASSSQAGGVTDTQYF